This T cell receptor (beta chain) was sequenced during a study of blood T cell repertoires in COVID-19. Study overall: From the United States, Italy and Spain came samples of acute and convalescent COVID-19. T cells, B-cell-depleted T cells, or PBMCs provided the cDNA or gDNA that served as material.

How the authors handled the data: Amplification from reference gene primers served as the basis for estimated nucleated cell counts. Some clones are missing from TCRdb's copy, which holds only in-frame ones; the method was immunoSEQ multiplex PCR. The V and J calls and clone size are taken from that table; D and trimming were inferred from the DNA. The table has 120,000 to 150,000 clones, around nine tenths seen once; the top ten hold 8.6%. V shed 5 bases and J 5 bases; nucleotides not matched to a gene: 11. Per the germline V gene, CDR1 is ENHRY and CDR2 is SYGVKD. This CDR3 has 16 residues. Sequenced sample: peripheral blood. The rearrangement uses TRBV10-3 and TRBJ1-5; 8 bases line up with TRBD1. This TCR was recovered from a woman in her forties or fifties with active or convalescent COVID-19. The CDR3 DNA reads as TGTGCCATCAGTCCCTCCCGAGACAGGGGAGATCAGCCCCAGCATTTT. Translation: CAISPSRDRGDQPQHF.